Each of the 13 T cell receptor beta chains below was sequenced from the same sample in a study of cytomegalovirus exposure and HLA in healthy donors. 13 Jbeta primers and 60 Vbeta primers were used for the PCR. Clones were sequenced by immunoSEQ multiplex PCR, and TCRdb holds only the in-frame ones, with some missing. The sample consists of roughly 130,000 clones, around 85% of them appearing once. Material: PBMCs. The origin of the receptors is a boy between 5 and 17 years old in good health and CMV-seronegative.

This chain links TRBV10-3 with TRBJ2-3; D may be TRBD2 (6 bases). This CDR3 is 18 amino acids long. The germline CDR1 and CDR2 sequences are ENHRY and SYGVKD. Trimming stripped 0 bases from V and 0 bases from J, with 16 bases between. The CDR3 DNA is TGTGCCATCAGTGAGTCAGAGGGCCCGGGAGCTAGCACAGATACGCAGTATTTT. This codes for CAISESEGPGASTDTQYF.

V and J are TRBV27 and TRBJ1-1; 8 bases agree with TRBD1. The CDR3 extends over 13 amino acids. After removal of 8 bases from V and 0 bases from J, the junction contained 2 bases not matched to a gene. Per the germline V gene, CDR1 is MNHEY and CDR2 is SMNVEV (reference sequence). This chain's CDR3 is CASGQGLNTEAFF. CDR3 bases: TGTGCCAGCGGACAGGGTCTGAACACTGAAGCTTTCTTT.

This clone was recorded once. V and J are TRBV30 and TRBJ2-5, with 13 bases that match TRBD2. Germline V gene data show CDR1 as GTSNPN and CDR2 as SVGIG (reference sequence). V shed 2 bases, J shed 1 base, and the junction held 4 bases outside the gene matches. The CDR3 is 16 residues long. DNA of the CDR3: TGTGCCTGGAGTCAGGGACTAGCGGGAATCCAAGAGACCCAGTACTTC. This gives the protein CAWSQGLAGIQETQYF.

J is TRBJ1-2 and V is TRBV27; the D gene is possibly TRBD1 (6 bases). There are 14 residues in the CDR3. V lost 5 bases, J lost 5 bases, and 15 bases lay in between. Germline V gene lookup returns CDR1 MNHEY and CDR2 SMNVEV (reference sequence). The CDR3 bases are TGTGCCAGCAGTCTGAAGGGGACACTATATGGCTACACCTTC. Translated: CASSLKGTLYGYTF.

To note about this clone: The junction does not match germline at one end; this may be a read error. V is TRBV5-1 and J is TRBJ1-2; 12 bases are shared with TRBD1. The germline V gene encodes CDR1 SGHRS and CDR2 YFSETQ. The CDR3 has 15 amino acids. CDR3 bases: TGCGCCAGCCTTCCCGGGACAGGGGGCCTCTATGGCTACCCCTTC. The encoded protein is CASLPGTGGLYGYPF. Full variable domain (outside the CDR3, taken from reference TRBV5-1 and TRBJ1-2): KAGVTQTPRYLIKTRGQQVTLSCSPISGHRSVSWYQQTPGQGLQFLFEYFSETQRNKGNFPGRFSGRQFSNSRSEMNVSTLELGDSALYLCASLPGTGGLYGYPFGSGTRLTVV.

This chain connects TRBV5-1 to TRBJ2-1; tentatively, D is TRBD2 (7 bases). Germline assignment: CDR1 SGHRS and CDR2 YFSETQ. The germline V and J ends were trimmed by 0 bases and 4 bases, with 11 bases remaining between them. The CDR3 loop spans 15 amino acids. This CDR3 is CASSLGGGQYNEQFF. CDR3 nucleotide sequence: TGCGCCAGCAGCTTGGGGGGGGGACAATACAATGAGCAGTTCTTC.

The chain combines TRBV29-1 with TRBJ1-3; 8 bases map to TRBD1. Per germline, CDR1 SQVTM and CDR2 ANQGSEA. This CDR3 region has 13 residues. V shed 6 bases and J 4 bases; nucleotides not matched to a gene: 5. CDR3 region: CSVGTGLGNTIYF. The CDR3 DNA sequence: TGCAGCGTCGGGACAGGCCTCGGAAACACCATATATTTT.

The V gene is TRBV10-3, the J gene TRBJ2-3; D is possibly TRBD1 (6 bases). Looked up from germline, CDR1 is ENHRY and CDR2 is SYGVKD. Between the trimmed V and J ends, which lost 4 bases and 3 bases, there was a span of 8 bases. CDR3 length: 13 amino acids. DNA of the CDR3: TGTGCCATCAGTGGGCAGGGGACAGATACGCAGTATTTT. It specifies CAISGQGTDTQYF.

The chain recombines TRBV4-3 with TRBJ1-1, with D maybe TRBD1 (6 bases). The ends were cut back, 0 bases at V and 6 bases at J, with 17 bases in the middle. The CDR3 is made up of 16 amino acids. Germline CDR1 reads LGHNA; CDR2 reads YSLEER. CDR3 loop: CASSQEVRGARAEAFF. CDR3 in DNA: TGCGCCAGCAGCCAAGAAGTCCGGGGGGCGCGGGCTGAAGCTTTCTTT.

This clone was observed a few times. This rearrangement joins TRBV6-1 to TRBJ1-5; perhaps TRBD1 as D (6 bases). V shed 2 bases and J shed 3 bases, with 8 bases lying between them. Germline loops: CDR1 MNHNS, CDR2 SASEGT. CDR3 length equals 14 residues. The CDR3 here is CASSETGINQPQHF. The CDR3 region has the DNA TGTGCCAGCAGTGAAACAGGGATCAATCAGCCCCAGCATTTT.

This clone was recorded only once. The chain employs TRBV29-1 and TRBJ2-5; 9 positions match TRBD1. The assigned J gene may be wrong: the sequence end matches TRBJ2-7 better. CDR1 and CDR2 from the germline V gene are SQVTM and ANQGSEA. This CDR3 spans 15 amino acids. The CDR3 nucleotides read TGCAGCGTTGAAGACGGGACAGGGAAGGCCTACGAGCAGTACTTC. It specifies CSVEDGTGKAYEQYF.

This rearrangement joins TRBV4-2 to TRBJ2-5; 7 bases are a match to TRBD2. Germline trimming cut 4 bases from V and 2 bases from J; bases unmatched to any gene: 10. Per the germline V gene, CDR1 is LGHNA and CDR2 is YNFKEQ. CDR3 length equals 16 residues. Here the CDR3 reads CASSPRVSGAQETQYF. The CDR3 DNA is TGTGCCAGCAGCCCCCGAGTCAGCGGGGCGCAAGAGACCCAGTACTTC.

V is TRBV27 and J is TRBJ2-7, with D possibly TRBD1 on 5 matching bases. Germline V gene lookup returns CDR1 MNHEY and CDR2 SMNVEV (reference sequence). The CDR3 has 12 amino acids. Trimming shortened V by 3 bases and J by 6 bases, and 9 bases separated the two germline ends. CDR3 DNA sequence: TGTGCCAGCAGTTTGCAGGGTTCCGAGCAGTACTTC. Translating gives CASSLQGSEQYF.